The 15 T cell receptor beta chains below come from one sample, sequenced in a study of lymphopenia after photon versus proton radiotherapy. TCRdb's table, derived via immunoSEQ multiplex PCR, lists solely in-frame clones and lacks some. The repertoire holds about 45,000 clones, with 85% to 90% as singletons. Sequencing used peripheral blood, obtained from a patient treated with photon-based radiotherapy. These receptors all come from a man aged 40-50 years with gastric cancer.

V and J are TRBV6-6 and TRBJ1-4; D might be TRBD1 (5 bases). Between the trimmed V and J ends, which lost 3 bases and 7 bases, there was a span of 12 bases. Germline CDR1 reads MNHNY; CDR2 reads SVGAGI (reference sequence). The CDR3 loop spans 14 amino acids. The CDR3: CASSYIQGGEKLFF. CDR3 coding DNA: TGTGCCAGCAGTTATATTCAGGGTGGTGAAAAACTGTTTTTT.

This rearrangement joins TRBV7-2 to TRBJ1-2; 7 bases are a match to TRBD1. The V gene's germline CDR1 is SGHTA and CDR2 FQGNSA. Trimming removed 5 bases from V and 4 bases from J; junction bases left unmatched: 7. The CDR3 runs to 14 residues. The CDR3, as DNA: TGTGCCAGCAGCCCAATCGCAGGGGGCTATGGCTACACCTTC. It specifies CASSPIAGGYGYTF.

The chain has TRBV29-1 and TRBJ1-1; TRBD1 is a possible D gene (5 bases). Per germline, CDR1 SQVTM and CDR2 ANQGSEA. CDR3 length: 11 amino acids. V shed 7 bases and J shed 2 bases, with 8 bases lying between them. CDR3 region: CSARVNTEAFF. The CDR3 region has the DNA TGCAGCGCCAGGGTAAACACTGAAGCTTTCTTT.

The rearrangement uses TRBV7-8 and TRBJ1-4; D call uncertain. The CDR3 consists of 13 residues. Trimming cost V 3 bases and J 7 bases, with 9 bases left between them. Germline V gene sequence: CDR1 SGHVS, CDR2 FQNEAQ. The CDR3 sequence: CASSFGGVEKLFF. The CDR3 coding sequence is TGTGCCAGCAGCTTTGGCGGAGTTGAAAAACTGTTTTTT.

The chain uses TRBV27 and TRBJ1-6; TRBD1 might be the D (6 bases). Germline CDR1 and CDR2: MNHEY and SMNVEV (reference sequence). Deletions cut 0 bases from V and 2 bases from J, with 11 bases between. CDR3 length: 17 residues. CDR3: CASSLSAGVTYNSPLHF. CDR3 nucleotides: TGTGCCAGCAGTTTATCCGCAGGGGTCACCTATAATTCACCCCTCCACTTT.

The J gene is TRBJ2-5, the V gene TRBV5-3; no reliable D call. TRBV5-3 is identified as an open reading frame with a role that is uncertain. This CDR3 has 13 amino acids. Between the trimmed V and J ends, which lost 3 bases and 5 bases, there was a span of 11 bases. This CDR3 is CARSCAPDETQYF. The CDR3 DNA reads as TGTGCCAGAAGCTGTGCCCCAGATGAGACCCAGTACTTC.

The chain employs TRBV7-2 and TRBJ2-1; a weak D match, TRBD1 (6 bases). The CDR3 totals 16 residues. Trimming pared 4 bases from V and 4 bases from J, leaving 17 bases between. Germline lookup yields CDR1 SGHTA and CDR2 FQGNSA. CDR3 coding DNA: TGTGCCAGCAGCTCTCTACAGGGCCCATCGTACAATGAGCAGTTCTTC. It is translated as CASSSLQGPSYNEQFF.

This chain joins TRBV7-2 and TRBJ1-6; tentative D call: TRBD1 (6 bases). The CDR3 extends over 15 amino acids. Trimming pared 5 bases from V and 6 bases from J, leaving 14 bases between. Germline V gives CDR1 SGHTA, CDR2 FQGNSA. The CDR3 sequence is CASSRTGLGNSPLHF. DNA for the CDR3: TGTGCCAGCAGCCGCACAGGGTTGGGTAATTCACCCCTCCACTTT.

The rearrangement links TRBV7-9 to TRBJ2-2, with a weak D call TRBD2 (6 bases). Trimming cost V 8 bases and J 5 bases, with 18 bases left between them. CDR1 and CDR2 from the germline V gene are SEHNR and FQNEAQ (reference sequence). The CDR3 is made up of 15 amino acids. CDR3 coding DNA: TGTGCCAGCGATAGCGGTGGACTCCAGACCGGGGAGCTGTTTTTT. This translates into CASDSGGLQTGELFF. Variable domain in full (rest from reference TRBV7-9 and TRBJ2-2): DTGVSQNPRHKITKRGQNVTFRCDPISEHNRLYWYRQTLGQGPEFLTYFQNEAQLEKSRLLSDRFSAERPKGSFSTLEIQRTEQGDSAMYLCASDSGGLQTGELFFGEGSRLTVL.

This sequence joins TRBV11-1 and TRBJ2-7; 7 nucleotides agree with TRBD1. The CDR3 sequence is 13 residues long. CDR1 is SGHAT, CDR2 FQDESV, per germline (reference sequence). V shed 5 bases and J 7 bases; nucleotides not matched to a gene: 8. The CDR3 loop is CASSPGQPGEQYF. As DNA, the CDR3 is TGTGCCAGCAGCCCGGGACAGCCGGGGGAGCAGTACTTC.

J is TRBJ2-7 and V is TRBV5-4; TRBD1 agrees at 7 bases. The length of the CDR3 is 13 residues. Looked up from germline, CDR1 is SGHNT and CDR2 is YYREEE (reference sequence). V was clipped by 3 bases and J by 1 base; unmatched bases: 1. The CDR3 reads CASSWGQSYEQYF. The CDR3 DNA reads as TGTGCCAGCAGCTGGGGACAGTCCTACGAGCAGTACTTC.

The chain combines TRBV6-6 with TRBJ1-1; the D is unclear. The germline gives CDR1 MNHNY, CDR2 SVGAGI (reference sequence). V lost 0 bases and J lost 3, with 5 bases in between. The CDR3 totals 13 residues. The CDR3 sequence is CASSYSRDTEAFF. CDR3 coding DNA: TGTGCCAGCAGTTACTCAAGGGACACTGAAGCTTTCTTT.

The chain couples TRBV30 to TRBJ2-3; D might be TRBD2 (5 bases). Germline V gene lookup returns CDR1 GTSNPN and CDR2 SVGIG (reference sequence). The CDR3 is made up of 13 amino acids. V dropped 3 bases and J dropped 4 bases, with 11 bases sitting between them. The CDR3 coding sequence is TGTGCCTGGAGCGCGACTACTGCAGATACGCAGTATTTT. It translates to CAWSATTADTQYF. Variable domain in full (rest from reference TRBV30 and TRBJ2-3): SQTIHQWPATLVQPVGSPLSLECTVEGTSNPNLYWYRQAAGRGLQLLFYSVGIGQISSEVPQNLSASRPQDRQFILSSKKLLLSDSGFYLCAWSATTADTQYFGPGTRLTVL.

This chain connects TRBV4-2 to TRBJ2-2, with 10 bases identical to TRBD2. Per germline, CDR1 LGHNA and CDR2 YNFKEQ. V was pared by 0 bases and J by 6 bases, with 7 bases of the junction left unmatched. This CDR3 is built from 17 residues. This CDR3 is CASSQDLSGGAPGELFF. In nucleotides, the CDR3 is TGTGCCAGCAGCCAAGACCTCAGCGGGGGGGCTCCCGGGGAGCTGTTTTTT.

Details on this clone: This sample also contains other DNA sequences that code for the same CDR3. The chain is built from TRBV7-2 and TRBJ1-2; TRBD1 agrees at 9 bases. The CDR3 extends over 14 amino acids. Germline V gene data show CDR1 as SGHTA and CDR2 as FQGNSA. J gave up 2 bases and V 4 bases, and 2 bases lay outside the gene matches. This chain's CDR3 is CASSSGTGNYGYTF. In DNA form, the CDR3 reads TGTGCCAGCAGCTCCGGGACAGGGAACTATGGCTACACCTTC.